This T cell receptor beta chain is from a study of cytomegalovirus exposure and HLA in healthy donors. This CDR3 comprises 16 residues. CDR1 is MNHNS and CDR2 is SASEGT in the germline V gene. Losses at the gene ends were 4 bases for V and 8 bases for J; bases not matched to a gene: 11. Vbeta (60) and Jbeta (13) primers were used in the PCR. Original data processing: Some 9.9 million of roughly 81 million unique TCR beta chains were shared, per a later count. Profiled with immunoSEQ multiplex PCR; TCRdb holds only in-frame clones, not every one. Clonal size and the V and J genes are those of that table, whereas D and trimming came from the DNA. Among roughly 69,000 clones listed, 60% to 85% were seen once.

The sequence was obtained from a man aged 18 to 30 in good health and CMV-seronegative. The source material was PBMCs. The chain uses TRBV6-1 and TRBJ1-4; TRBD1 matches 9 bases. CDR3 region: CASSAARDRGMEKLFF. DNA of the CDR3: TGTGCCAGCAGTGCGGCGAGAGACAGGGGGATGGAAAAACTGTTTTTT.